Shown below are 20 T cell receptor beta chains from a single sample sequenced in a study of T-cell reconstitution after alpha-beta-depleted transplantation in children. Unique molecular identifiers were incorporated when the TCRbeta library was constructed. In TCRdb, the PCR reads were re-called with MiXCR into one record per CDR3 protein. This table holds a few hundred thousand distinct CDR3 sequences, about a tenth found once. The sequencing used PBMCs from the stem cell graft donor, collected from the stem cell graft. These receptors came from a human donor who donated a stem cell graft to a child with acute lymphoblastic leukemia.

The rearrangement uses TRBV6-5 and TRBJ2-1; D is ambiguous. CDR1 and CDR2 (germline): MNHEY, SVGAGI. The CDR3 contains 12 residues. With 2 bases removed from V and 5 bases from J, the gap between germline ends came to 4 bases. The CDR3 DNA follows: TGTGCCAGCAGTTACGGCCACAATGAGCAGTTCTTC. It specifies CASSYGHNEQFF.

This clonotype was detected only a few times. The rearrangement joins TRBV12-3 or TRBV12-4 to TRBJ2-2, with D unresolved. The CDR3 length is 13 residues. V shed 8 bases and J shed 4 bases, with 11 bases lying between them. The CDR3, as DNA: TGTGCCAGCTCCGACCCTGGCACCGGGGAGCTGTTTTTT. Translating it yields CASSDPGTGELFF.

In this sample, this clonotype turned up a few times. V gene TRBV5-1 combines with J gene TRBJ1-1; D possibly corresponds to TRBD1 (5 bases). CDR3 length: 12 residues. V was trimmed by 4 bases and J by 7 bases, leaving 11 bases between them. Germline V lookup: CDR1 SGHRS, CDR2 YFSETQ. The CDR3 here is CASSPRDGEAFF. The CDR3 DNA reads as TGCGCCAGCAGCCCCAGGGACGGTGAAGCTTTCTTT.

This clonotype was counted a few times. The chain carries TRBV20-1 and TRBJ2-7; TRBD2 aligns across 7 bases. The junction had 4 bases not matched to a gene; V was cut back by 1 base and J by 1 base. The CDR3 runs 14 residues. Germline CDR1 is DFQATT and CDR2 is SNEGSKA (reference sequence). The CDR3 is CSARGRGSSYEQYF. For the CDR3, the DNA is TGCAGTGCTAGAGGCCGCGGGAGTTCCTACGAGCAGTACTTC.

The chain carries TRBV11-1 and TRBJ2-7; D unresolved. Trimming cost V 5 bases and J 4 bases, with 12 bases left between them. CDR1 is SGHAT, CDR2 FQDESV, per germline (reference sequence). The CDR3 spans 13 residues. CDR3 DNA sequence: TGTGCCAGCAGCCGAGCAGACTCATACGAGCAGTACTTC. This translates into CASSRADSYEQYF.

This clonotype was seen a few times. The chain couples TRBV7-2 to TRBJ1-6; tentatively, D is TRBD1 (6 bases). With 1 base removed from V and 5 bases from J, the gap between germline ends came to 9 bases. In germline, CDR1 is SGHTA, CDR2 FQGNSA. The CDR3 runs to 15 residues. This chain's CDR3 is CASSLGPGDNSPLHF. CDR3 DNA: TGTGCCAGCAGCTTAGGCCCAGGGGATAATTCACCCCTCCACTTT.

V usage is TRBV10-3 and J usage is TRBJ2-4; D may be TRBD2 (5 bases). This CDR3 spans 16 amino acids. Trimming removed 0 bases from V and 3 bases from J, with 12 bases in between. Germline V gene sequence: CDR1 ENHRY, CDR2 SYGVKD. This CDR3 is CAISESRDGGKNIQYF. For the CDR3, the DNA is TGTGCCATCAGTGAGTCACGGGATGGCGGCAAAAACATTCAGTACTTC.

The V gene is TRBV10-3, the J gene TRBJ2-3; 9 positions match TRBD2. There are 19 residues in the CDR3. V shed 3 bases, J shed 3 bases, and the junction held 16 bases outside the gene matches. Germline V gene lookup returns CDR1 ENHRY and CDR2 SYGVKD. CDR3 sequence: CAISDPSNGGRAGTDTQYF. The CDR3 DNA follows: TGTGCCATCAGTGATCCGTCTAATGGCGGGAGGGCCGGGACAGATACGCAGTATTTT.

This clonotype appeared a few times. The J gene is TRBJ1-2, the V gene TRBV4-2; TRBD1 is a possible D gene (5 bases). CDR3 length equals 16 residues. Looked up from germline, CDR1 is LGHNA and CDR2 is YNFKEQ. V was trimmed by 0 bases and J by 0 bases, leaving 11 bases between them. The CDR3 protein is CASSQDWDGTNYGYTF. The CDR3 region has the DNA TGTGCCAGCAGCCAAGATTGGGACGGGACTAACTATGGCTACACCTTC.

CDR3 sequence: CASSLAPGDEKLFF. DNA of the CDR3: TGCGCCAGCAGCTTGGCTCCCGGGGATGAAAAACTGTTTTTT. V and J are TRBV5-1 and TRBJ1-4; D gene unclear. The germline gives CDR1 SGHRS, CDR2 YFSETQ. CDR3 length: 14 amino acids. Trimming removed 0 bases from V and 6 bases from J, with 9 bases in between.

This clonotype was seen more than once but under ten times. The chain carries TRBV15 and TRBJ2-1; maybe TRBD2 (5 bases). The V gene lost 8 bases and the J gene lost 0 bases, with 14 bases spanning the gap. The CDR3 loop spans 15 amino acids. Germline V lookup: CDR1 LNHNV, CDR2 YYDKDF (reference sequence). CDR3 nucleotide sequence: TGTGCCACCGGTTTACTGGAGGTCTCCTACAATGAGCAGTTCTTC. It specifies CATGLLEVSYNEQFF.

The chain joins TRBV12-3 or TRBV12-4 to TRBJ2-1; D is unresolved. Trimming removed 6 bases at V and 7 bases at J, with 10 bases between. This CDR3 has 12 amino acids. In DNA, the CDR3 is TGTGCCAGCAGATACTCGGAGAATGAGCAGTTCTTC. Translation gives CASRYSENEQFF.

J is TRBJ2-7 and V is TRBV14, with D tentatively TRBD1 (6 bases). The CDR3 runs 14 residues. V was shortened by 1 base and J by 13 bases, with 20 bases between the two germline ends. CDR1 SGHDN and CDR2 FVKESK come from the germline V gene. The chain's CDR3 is CASSQAGSVRTAYF. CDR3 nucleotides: TGTGCCAGCAGCCAAGCCGGGTCGGTTCGGACAGCCTACTTC.

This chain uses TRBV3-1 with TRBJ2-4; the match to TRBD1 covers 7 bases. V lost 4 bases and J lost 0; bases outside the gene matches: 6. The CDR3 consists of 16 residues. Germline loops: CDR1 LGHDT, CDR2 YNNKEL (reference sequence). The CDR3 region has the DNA TGTGCCAGCAGCCGGGGGACAGCTTTAGCCAAAAACATTCAGTACTTC. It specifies CASSRGTALAKNIQYF. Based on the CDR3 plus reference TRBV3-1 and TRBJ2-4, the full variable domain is DTAVSQTPKYLVTQMGNDKSIKCEQNLGHDTMYWYKQDSKKFLKIMFSYNNKELIINETVPNRFSPKSPDKAHLNLHINSLELGDSAVYFCASSRGTALAKNIQYFGAGTRLSVL.

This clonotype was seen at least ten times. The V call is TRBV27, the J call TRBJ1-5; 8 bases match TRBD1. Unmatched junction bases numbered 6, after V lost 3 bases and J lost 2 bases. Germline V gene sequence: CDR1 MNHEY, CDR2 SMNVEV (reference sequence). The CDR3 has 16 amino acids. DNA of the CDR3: TGTGCCAGCAGTTTGGGGGCAGGGGGCGGCAATCAGCCCCAGCATTTT. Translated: CASSLGAGGGNQPQHF.

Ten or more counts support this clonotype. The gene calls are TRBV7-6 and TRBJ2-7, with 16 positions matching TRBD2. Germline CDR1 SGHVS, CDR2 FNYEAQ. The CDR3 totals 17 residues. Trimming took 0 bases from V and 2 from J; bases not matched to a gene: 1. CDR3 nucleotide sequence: TGTGCCAGCAGCTTAGCCGGGACTAGCGGGAGGGCCTACGAGCAGTACTTC. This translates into CASSLAGTSGRAYEQYF.

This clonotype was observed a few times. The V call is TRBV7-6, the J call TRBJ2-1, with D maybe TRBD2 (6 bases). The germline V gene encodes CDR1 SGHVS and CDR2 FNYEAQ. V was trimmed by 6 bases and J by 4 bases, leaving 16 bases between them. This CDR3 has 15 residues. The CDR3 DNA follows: TGTGCCAGCAGGGCCGCAGCGGGCTATTACAATGAGCAGTTCTTC. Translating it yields CASRAAAGYYNEQFF. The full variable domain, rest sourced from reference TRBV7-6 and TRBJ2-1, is GAGVSQSPRYKVTKRGQDVALRCDPISGHVSLYWYRQALGQGPEFLTYFNYEAQQDKSGLPNDRFSAERPEGSISTLTIQRTEQRDSAMYRCASRAAAGYYNEQFFGPGTRLTVL.

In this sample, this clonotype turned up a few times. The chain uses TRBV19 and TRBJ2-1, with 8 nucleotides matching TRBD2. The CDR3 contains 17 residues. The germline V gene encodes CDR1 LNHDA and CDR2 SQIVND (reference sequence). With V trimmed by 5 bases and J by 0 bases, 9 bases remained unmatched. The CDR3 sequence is CASSYPLSGTSYNEQFF. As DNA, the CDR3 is TGTGCCAGTAGTTACCCCCTTAGCGGGACCTCCTACAATGAGCAGTTCTTC.

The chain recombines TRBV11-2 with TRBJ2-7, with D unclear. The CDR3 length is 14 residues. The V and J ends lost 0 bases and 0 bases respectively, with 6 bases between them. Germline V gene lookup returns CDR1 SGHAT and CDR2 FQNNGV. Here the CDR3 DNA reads TGTGCCAGCAGCTTAGACACAGCCTCCTACGAGCAGTACTTC. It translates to CASSLDTASYEQYF.

Here the CDR3 reads CASSPPRADLGYNEQFF. In DNA form, the CDR3 reads TGTGCCAGCAGTCCTCCCCGAGCGGACCTAGGCTACAATGAGCAGTTCTTC. The chain combines TRBV6-2 or TRBV6-3 with TRBJ2-1; tentatively, D is TRBD2 (5 bases). Trimming left V 5 bases short and J 3 bases short, with 20 bases between. Germline-derived CDR1 and CDR2 are MNHEY and SVGEGT. There are 17 residues in the CDR3.